The present TCR beta chain was sequenced within a study of T-cell memory formation after mild COVID-19. Overall study context: TCR clusters were largely donor specific.

CDR3 length: 15 residues. V was clipped by 7 bases and J by 2 bases; unmatched bases: 8. Germline loops: CDR1 MDHEN, CDR2 SYDVKM. For this clonotype: Its antigen is still unknown.

Findings and limits, study-wide: Some clones that responded were present in memory (sampled pre-infection), which suggests cross-reactive memory joined. CD4+ contracting clones were found mainly in CM and EM, and CD8+ ones in EMRA.

5'RACE with constant-segment primers yielded barcoded, UMI-tagged TCR alpha and TCR beta cDNA libraries. TCRdb re-derived calls from the 5' RACE reads in MiXCR, one entry per CDR3 protein. The sample includes around 310,000 distinct CDR3 sequences, approximately 15% of them seen just once. The TCR sequence derives from a man aged 18 to 29 who had mild COVID-19 (a few samples of this study predate the infection). Cell type and time point are not known. The gene calls are TRBV28 and TRBJ1-5; TRBD1 matches at 7 bases. The sample taken for sequencing was PBMCs or a T cell subset sorted from them (not recorded which). The CDR3 DNA reads TGTGCCAGCACTTGGGCCAGGGGGGGCAATCAGCCCCAGCATTTT. It specifies CASTWARGGNQPQHF.